This T cell receptor (beta chain) was profiled in a study of OX40 agonist ivuxolimab in advanced cancers. At the level of the study: Partial responses were achieved by three patients, one with hepatocellular carcinoma and two with cutaneous melanoma. Study-level results: The investigators did not determine what antigen specificity the expanded peripheral T cells had. CD4+ and CD8+ T cells in blood underwent clonal expansion by week 6 at 0.1 to 3.0 mg/kg.

The assay was immunoSEQ multiplex PCR, and TCRdb's table has in-frame clones only and misses some. The sample lists about 100,000 clones; under 95% were seen once. In regard to this clone: Its target is not known.

The germline gives CDR1 ENHRY, CDR2 SYGVKD. The junction had 9 bases not matched to a gene; V was cut back by 11 bases and J by 6 bases. The CDR3 has 12 amino acids. The gene calls are TRBV10-3 and TRBJ2-5; 7 bases match TRBD2. The TCR comes from an adult with an advanced solid tumor such as melanoma, head and neck, liver or kidney cancer. This sample comprised CD4+ or CD8+ T cells sorted from blood, obtained in a trial of the OX40 agonist ivuxolimab. The CDR3 nucleotides are TGTGCCTTATCTGGCGGGAGACAGACCCAGTACTTC. Translation gives CALSGGRQTQYF.